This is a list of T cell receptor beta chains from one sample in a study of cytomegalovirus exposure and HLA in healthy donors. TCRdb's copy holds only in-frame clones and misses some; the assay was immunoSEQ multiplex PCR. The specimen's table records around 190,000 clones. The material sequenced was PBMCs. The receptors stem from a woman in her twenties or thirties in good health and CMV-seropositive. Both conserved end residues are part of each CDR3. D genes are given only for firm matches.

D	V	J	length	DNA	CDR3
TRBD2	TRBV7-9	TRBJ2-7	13	TGTGCCAGCAGCTTGTGGGACTACTACGAGCAGTACTTC	CASSLWDYYEQYF
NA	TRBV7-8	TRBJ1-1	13	TGTGCCAGCAGCTTAGAGGGGGTCACTGAAGCTTTCTTT	CASSLEGVTEAFF
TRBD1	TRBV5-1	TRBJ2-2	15	TGCGCCAGCAGCGGGGACAGGGGGGACACCGGGGAGCTGTTTTTT	CASSGDRGDTGELFF
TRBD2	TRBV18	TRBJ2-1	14	TGTGCCAGCTCAGCACTAGCGGGAGTCGATGAGCAGTTCTTC	CASSALAGVDEQFF
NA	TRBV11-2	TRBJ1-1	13	TGTGCCAGCCGCCGGGGTCGCGACGCTGAAGCTTTCTTT	CASRRGRDAEAFF
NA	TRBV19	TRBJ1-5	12	TGTGCCAGTAGTATTGGCGGTCAGCCCCAGCATTTT	CASSIGGQPQHF
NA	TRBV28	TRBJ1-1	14	TGTGCCAGCAGTTTTTTGGCGGCGAACACTGAAGCTTTCTTT	CASSFLAANTEAFF
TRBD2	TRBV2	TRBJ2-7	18	TGTGCCAGCAGTGAAAATGGACTAGCGGGTCCGACTTCCTACGAGCAGTACTTC	CASSENGLAGPTSYEQYF
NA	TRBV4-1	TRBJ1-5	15	TGCGCCAGCAGCCAAGATACAGGGTGGGATCAGCCCCAGCATTTT	CASSQDTGWDQPQHF
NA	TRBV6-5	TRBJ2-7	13	TGTGCCAGCAGTCCGAGGACAGTCTACGAGCAGTACTTC	CASSPRTVYEQYF
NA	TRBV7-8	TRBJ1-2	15	TGTGCCAGCAGCTTAGGCAGGGTCGGGCCAGGGGGCTACACCTTC	CASSLGRVGPGGYTF
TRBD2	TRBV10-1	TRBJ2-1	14	TGCGCCAGCAGCGTTACTAGCGGGAGGTATGAGCAGTTCTTC	CASSVTSGRYEQFF
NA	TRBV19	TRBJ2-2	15	TGTGCCAGTAGTATGGTCGAGGTCTCCACCGGGGAGCTGTTTTTT	CASSMVEVSTGELFF
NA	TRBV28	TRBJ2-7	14	TGTGCCAGCAGTTCCTACCTCGTAGACTACGAGCAGTACTTC	CASSSYLVDYEQYF
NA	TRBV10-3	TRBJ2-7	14	TGTGCCATCAGTGATACGCGGGAACTCTACGAGCAGTACTTC	CAISDTRELYEQYF